This section outlines one T cell receptor (beta chain) sequence together with its context. What it binds is not known. Together with a sample-barcoded 5' primer, a J-beta primer mix was included in a second PCR lasting about 6 to 11 cycles. A template-switch adaptor with 12 random nucleotides tagged each cDNA molecule. TCRdb used MiXCR to reprocess the 5' RACE reads, holding one entry per CDR3 protein. The data hold about 1 million distinct CDR3 sequences, with approximately 26% observed a single time. From germline, CDR1 is SEHNR and CDR2 FQNEAQ (reference sequence). The CDR3 sequence is 17 residues long. This specimen belongs to a study of blood T cells in healthy people across ages. Whole-study findings and limits: Whereas aged donors had fewer naive CD4+ cells, long-lived donors had more of them and higher diversity.

The same specimen was also included in a second study, on T cells of mothers and their children. That study reports: When the second PCR was run, its M1S primer added sample barcodes and 2-4 random nucleotides.

The sequence derives from a girl aged 2-10 years in good health. The material sequenced was blood. This rearrangement joins TRBV7-9 to TRBJ2-5; TRBD1 agrees at 10 bases. The last part of the DNA fits TRBJ2-7 better; the J call may be wrong. The CDR3 protein is CASSFLLSSDRGTEQYF. The DNA of the CDR3 is TGTGCCAGCAGCTTTCTACTCTCTTCGGACAGGGGGACCGAGCAGTACTTC.